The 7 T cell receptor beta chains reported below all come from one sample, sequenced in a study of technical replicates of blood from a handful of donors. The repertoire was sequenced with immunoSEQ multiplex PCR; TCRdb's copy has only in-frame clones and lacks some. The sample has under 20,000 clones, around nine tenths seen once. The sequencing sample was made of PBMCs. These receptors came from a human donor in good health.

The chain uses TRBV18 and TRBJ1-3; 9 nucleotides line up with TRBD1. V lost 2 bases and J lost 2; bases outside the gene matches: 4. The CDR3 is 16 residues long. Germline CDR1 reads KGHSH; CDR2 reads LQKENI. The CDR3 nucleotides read TGTGCCAGCTCACCAACTGGGACAGGGACTGGAAACACCATATATTTT. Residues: CASSPTGTGTGNTIYF.

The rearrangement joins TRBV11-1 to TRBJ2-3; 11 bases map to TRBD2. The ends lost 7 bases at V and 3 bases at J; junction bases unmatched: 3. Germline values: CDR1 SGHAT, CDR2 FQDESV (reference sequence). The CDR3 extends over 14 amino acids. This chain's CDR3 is CASTRTSGTDTQYF. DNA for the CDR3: TGTGCCAGCACCCGGACTAGCGGGACAGATACGCAGTATTTT.

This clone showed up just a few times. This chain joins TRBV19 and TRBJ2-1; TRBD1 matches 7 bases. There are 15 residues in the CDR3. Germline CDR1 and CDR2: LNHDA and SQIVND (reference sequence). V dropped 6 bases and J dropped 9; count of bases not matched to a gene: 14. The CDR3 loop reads CASSPMRDSPTEQFF. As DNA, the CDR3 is TGTGCCAGTAGCCCAATGAGGGACAGTCCTACTGAGCAGTTCTTC.

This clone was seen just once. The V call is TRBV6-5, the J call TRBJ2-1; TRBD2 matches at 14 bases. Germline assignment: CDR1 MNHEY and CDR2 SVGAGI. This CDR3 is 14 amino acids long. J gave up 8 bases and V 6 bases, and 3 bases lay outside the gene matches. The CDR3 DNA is TGTGCCAGCAGAGGGACTAGCGGGAGACATGAGCAGTTCTTC. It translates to CASRGTSGRHEQFF.

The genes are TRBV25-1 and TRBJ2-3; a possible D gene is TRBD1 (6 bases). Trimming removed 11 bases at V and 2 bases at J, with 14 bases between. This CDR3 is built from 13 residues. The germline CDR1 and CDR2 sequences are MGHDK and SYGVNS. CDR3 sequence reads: CASQGPNTDTQYF. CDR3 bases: TGTGCCTCACAGGGACCGAACACAGATACGCAGTATTTT.

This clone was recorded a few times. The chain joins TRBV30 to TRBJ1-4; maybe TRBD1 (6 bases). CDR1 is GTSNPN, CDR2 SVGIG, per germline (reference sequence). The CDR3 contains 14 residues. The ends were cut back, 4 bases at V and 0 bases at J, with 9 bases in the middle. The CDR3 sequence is CAWKGTSTNEKLFF. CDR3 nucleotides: TGTGCCTGGAAGGGGACATCAACTAATGAAAAACTGTTTTTT.

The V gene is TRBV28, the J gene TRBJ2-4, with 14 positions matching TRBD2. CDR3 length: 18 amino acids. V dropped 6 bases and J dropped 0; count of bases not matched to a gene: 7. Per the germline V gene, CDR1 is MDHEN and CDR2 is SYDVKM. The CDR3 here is CASSPGLAGELAKNIQYF. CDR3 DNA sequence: TGTGCCAGCAGCCCGGGACTAGCGGGAGAGCTAGCCAAAAACATTCAGTACTTC.